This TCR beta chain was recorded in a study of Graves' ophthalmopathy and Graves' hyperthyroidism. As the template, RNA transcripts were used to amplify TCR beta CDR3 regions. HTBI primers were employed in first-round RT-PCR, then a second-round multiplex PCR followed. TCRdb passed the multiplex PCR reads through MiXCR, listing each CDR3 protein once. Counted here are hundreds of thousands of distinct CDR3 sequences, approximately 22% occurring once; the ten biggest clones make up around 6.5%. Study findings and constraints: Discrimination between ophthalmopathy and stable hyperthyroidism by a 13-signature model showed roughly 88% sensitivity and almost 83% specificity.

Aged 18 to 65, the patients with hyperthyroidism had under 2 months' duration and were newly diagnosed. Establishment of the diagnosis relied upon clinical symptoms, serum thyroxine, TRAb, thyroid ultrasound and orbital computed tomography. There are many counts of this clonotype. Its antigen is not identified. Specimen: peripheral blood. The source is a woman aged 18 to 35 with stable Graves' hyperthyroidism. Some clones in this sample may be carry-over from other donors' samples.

The CDR3 here is CSARVPQGREGYTF. The CDR3 coding sequence is TGCAGTGCTAGAGTCCCCCAGGGGCGGGAAGGCTACACCTTC. The chain carries TRBV20-1 and TRBJ1-2, with D possibly being TRBD1 (6 bases). The germline V gene has CDR1 DFQATT and CDR2 SNEGSKA (reference sequence). The germline V and J ends were trimmed by 1 base and 8 bases, with 17 bases remaining between them. The CDR3 runs 14 residues.